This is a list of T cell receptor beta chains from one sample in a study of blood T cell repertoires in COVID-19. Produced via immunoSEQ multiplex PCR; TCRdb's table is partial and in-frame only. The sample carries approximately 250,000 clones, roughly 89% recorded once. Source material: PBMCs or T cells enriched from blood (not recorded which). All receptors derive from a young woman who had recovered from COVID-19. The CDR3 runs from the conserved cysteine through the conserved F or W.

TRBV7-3 CASSSTSGPEQFF
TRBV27 CASSPTPPKRNTEAFF
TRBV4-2 CASIPGVDYRAEGEAFF
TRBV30 CAWSVNRDTEAFF
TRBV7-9 CASSFMTGGQGYTF
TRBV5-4 CASTQNPSSQETQYF
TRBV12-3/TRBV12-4 CASSPRESYGYTF
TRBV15 CATSRPRTGGVGTDTQYF
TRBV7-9 CASSSIPWTGGKSYGYTF
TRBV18 CASSPLDRGTTTEQYF
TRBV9 CASSEYGEPRAEAFF
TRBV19 CASGRGGIEKLFF
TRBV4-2 CASSQEIYGQPQHF
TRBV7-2 CASSPTREAFF
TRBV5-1 CASSQGNTGPPTDTQYF
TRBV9 CASSVDRDTYEQYF
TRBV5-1 CASSQGQGGAAFF
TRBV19 CASSIISGRGNEQFF
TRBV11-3 CASSLSGGITGELFF
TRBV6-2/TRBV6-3 CASSSIAKNIQYF
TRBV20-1 CSASHRREQETQYF
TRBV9 CATWGGRPSQPQHF
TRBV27 CASSSPWGGTSYNEQFF
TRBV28 CASSLGQGRDGYTF
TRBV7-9 CASSPPLLAGVRNEQFF
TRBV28 CASKGRGAAEAFF
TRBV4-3 CASSQSTYRGFEKLFF
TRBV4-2 CASSQDGAGRAGNEQFF
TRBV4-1 CASSQIASRDSQETQYF
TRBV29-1 CSVEEGATDTQYF
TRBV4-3 CASRGRLASNNEQFF
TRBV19 CATSLTAESGNTIYF
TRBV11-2 CASSLPGGVAGNTIYF
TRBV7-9 CASSREGQPQHF
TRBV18 CASSPIPGGRALIYGYTF
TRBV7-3 CASSSGTSGSITDTQYF
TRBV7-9 CASSLAWQGTTNEKLFF
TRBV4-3 CASSQDRAEWNEQYF
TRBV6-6 CASSYASGVGDDEQYF
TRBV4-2 CASSQAGGTNEKLFF
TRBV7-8 CASSYSGSPLNSPLHF
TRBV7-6 CASRLSGTGRYNEQFF
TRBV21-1 CASSAGQGAHEQYF
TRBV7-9 CASSPRLGTLTYGYTF
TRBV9 CASSASSGGSNQPQHF
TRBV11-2 CASSLPDGIYYGYTF
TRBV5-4 CASSADRAGYGYTF
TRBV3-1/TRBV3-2 CASSQDRGQHRDGYTF
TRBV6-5 CASSDYRSPNQPQHF
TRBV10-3 CAISEGLAGTDTQYF
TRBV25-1 CASSLTIQETQYF
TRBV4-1 CASSQLQGARGYTF
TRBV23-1 CAPRVGGYTDTQYF
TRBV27 CASSGLPGLFMDEQFF
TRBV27 CASSLSSRVGYTF
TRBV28 CASSLPGQTVYEQYF
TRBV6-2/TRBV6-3 CASSYGGLAGYNEQFF